These T cell receptor beta chains were read from a single sample in a study of blood T cells in healthy people across ages. TCRdb re-derived calls from the 5' RACE reads in MiXCR, one entry per CDR3 protein. The sample records about 1.8 million distinct CDR3 sequences, just under 50% being singletons. Sequenced input: blood. All receptors come from a woman in her thirties or forties in good health. Both conserved end residues are trimmed from each CDR3.

J gene	V gene	CDR3 protein
TRBJ1-5	TRBV21-1	ANRDRVSGGNQPQH
.	TRBV20-1	SAIPSTGGTYYEQY
TRBJ1-2	TRBV4-3	ASSAQTGGYGYT
TRBJ1-2	TRBV5-1	ASSLVLGQNYGYT
TRBJ1-2	TRBV10-3	AISVGQGFYGYT
TRBJ1-2	TRBV7-9	ASSLYKLGVT
TRBJ1-1	TRBV7-2	ASSLFSRYAF
TRBJ2-7	TRBV20-1	SASPRTHSYEQY
TRBJ2-6	TRBV9	ASSADNSGANVLT
TRBJ1-2	TRBV9	ASSGSGQGPWGYT
TRBJ2-1	TRBV12-3/TRBV12-4	ASSCSGGSYNEQF
TRBJ2-3	TRBV7-2	ASSSSGGAGTDTQY
TRBJ2-7	TRBV7-9	ASSSRRGLYEQY
TRBJ1-5	TRBV20-1	SAHTRTGAQPQH
TRBJ2-2	TRBV5-1	ASSVRAATGELF
TRBJ1-5	TRBV7-2	ASSSRTGGDQPQH
TRBJ1-4	TRBV25-1	ASSALQGRNEKLF
TRBJ2-1	TRBV24-1	ATGEGGGNSYNEQF
TRBJ2-1	TRBV9	ASSPSRTRPSYNEQF
TRBJ2-1	TRBV6-5	ASSYAQVNEQF
TRBJ2-5	TRBV15	ATSGRDKGPREQY
TRBJ1-5	TRBV6-6	ASSYPQQPQH
TRBJ1-2	TRBV7-2	AGSKSEGGYGYT
TRBJ2-7	TRBV29-1	SVDPQGASGEQY
TRBJ2-7	TRBV4-1	ASSQEQGSLDEQY
TRBJ2-5	TRBV27	ASKLTSGGVPQETQY
TRBJ2-1	TRBV9	ASSAGGINNEQF
TRBJ2-3	TRBV9	ASSMGGAVYSTDTQY
TRBJ2-1	TRBV11-2	ACSSRPGLADLYNEQF
TRBJ1-2	TRBV30	AWSAWTGPDYGYT
TRBJ2-3	TRBV11-3	AGSTNFGGGTDTQY
TRBJ2-3	TRBV4-1	ASSQELAGGYTDTQY
TRBJ2-7	TRBV28	ASSTTSGVPYEQY
TRBJ2-3	TRBV20-1	SARAREGNTDTQY
.	TRBV9	ASSVSPGLTLTQY
TRBJ1-6	TRBV20-1	SASQGLSSYNSPLH
TRBJ2-7	TRBV6-6	ASSGSGYEQY
TRBJ2-1	TRBV6-1	ASKPYQAGEIYNEQF
TRBJ2-5	TRBV10-3	TISDWRIETQY
TRBJ2-1	TRBV9	ASSVEGTGAYNELF
TRBJ1-1	TRBV27	ASSSTPTGGTEAF
.	TRBV11-2	ASSPSMVSSGHEQY
TRBJ2-1	TRBV20-1	SASQLRYDEQF
TRBJ2-4	TRBV10-3	AISESTYGTQGIQY
TRBJ2-3	TRBV7-2	ASSLRGSSSTDTQY
TRBJ2-3	TRBV28	ASSPVTDTQY
TRBJ2-7	TRBV20-1	SAPRQPYEQY
TRBJ2-1	TRBV20-1	SAYGPTYNEQF
TRBJ2-7	TRBV7-2	ASNPKSGTGTY
TRBJ2-3	TRBV5-1	ASSSGQVEDTQY
TRBJ2-1	TRBV6-2/TRBV6-3	ASTSTGFPNEQF
TRBJ2-1	TRBV7-9	ASSHVRNEQF